A selection of T cell receptor beta chains follows, all from one sample in a study of vaccination effects on CD4 cells after COVID-19. Antigens of these TCRs are unknown. The repertoire was sequenced with immunoSEQ multiplex PCR; TCRdb's copy has only in-frame clones and lacks some. The sample has tens of thousands of clones; roughly 72% are singletons. This specimen was CD4+ T cells from PBMCs cultured with HCoV-229E spike peptides, taken after COVID-19 vaccination. The receptors shown here come from a human donor who received a COVID-19 vaccine. Both conserved end residues are part of each CDR3. The D gene is left open where the match is weak. Size tells how often a clone was seen (once, few, many) or the class of an expanded clone, and some rows leave it out.

.	TRBD1	TRBV5-4	17	TRBJ1-2	CASSRGVGQGFNYGYTF	TGTGCCAGCAGCCGCGGAGTAGGACAGGGATTTAACTATGGCTACACCTTC
.	.	TRBV5-1	13	TRBJ1-2	CASSLDGSYGYTF	TGCGCCAGCAGCTTAGACGGAAGCTATGGCTACACCTTC
few	.	TRBV28	16	TRBJ1-3	CATINTGQSSGNTIYF	TGTGCCACCATCAATACCGGGCAGAGCTCTGGAAACACCATATATTTT
.	.	TRBV5-1	13	TRBJ1-2	CASSLWDNYGYTF	TGCGCCAGCAGCTTATGGGACAACTATGGCTACACCTTC
few	.	TRBV2	15	TRBJ1-5	CASSDRGQSNQPQHF	TGTGCCAGCAGTGACCGGGGCCAGAGCAATCAGCCCCAGCATTTT
few	TRBD2	TRBV2	13	TRBJ2-3	CASGSGGGDTQYF	TGTGCCAGCGGTAGCGGGGGGGGAGATACGCAGTATTTT
once	.	TRBV5-1	13	TRBJ2-2	CASKTGNTGELFF	TGCGCCAGCAAGACGGGGAACACCGGGGAGCTGTTTTTT
.	.	TRBV10-1	13	TRBJ1-1	CASSDRPNTEAFF	TGCGCCAGCAGTGACAGACCGAACACTGAAGCTTTCTTT
.	.	TRBV5-1	13	TRBJ1-2	CASSLQADYGYTF	TGCGCCAGCAGCTTGCAGGCTGACTATGGCTACACCTTC
few	.	TRBV27	13	TRBJ1-5	CASSRSYNQPQHF	TGTGCCAGCAGCCGAAGCTACAATCAGCCCCAGCATTTT
.	.	TRBV9	13	TRBJ1-5	CASSVDGMGPQHF	TGTGCCAGCAGCGTAGACGGTATGGGGCCCCAGCATTTT
.	.	TRBV19	16	TRBJ2-6	CASSRLQGTGANVLTF	TGTGCCAGTAGTAGGCTGCAGGGTACTGGGGCCAACGTCCTGACTTTC
once	.	TRBV19	13	TRBJ1-2	CASSVQRNYGYTF	TGTGCCAGTAGTGTACAGCGTAACTATGGCTACACCTTC
.	TRBD1	TRBV29-1	16	TRBJ2-4	CSSQNRQGIAKNIQYF	TGCAGCTCACAGAACCGACAGGGTATAGCCAAAAACATTCAGTACTTC
.	.	TRBV7-8	17	TRBJ1-1	CASRDRIGGGLSTEAFF	TGTGCCAGCAGGGACCGGATAGGGGGTGGGTTAAGCACTGAAGCTTTCTTT
.	.	TRBV5-1	16	TRBJ1-3	CASSLTGPTHGNTIYF	TGCGCCAGCAGCTTGACAGGGCCGACCCATGGAAACACCATATATTTT
.	.	TRBV27	14	TRBJ1-2	CASSLGGRPYGYTF	TGTGCCAGCAGTTTAGGGGGGAGGCCGTATGGCTACACCTTC
.	.	TRBV7-3	18	TRBJ2-6	CASSRSTAYGSGANVLTF	TGTGCCAGCAGTAGGTCGACAGCTTATGGCTCTGGGGCCAACGTCCTGACTTTC
.	TRBD1	TRBV7-3	16	TRBJ2-2	CASSPKRTGGTGELFF	TGTGCCAGCAGCCCTAAACGGACAGGGGGCACCGGGGAGCTGTTTTTT
.	.	TRBV25-1	14	TRBJ1-1	CASSGFSMNTEAFF	TGTGCCAGCAGTGGTTTTTCCATGAACACTGAAGCTTTCTTT
once	TRBD2	TRBV11-2	16	TRBJ2-1	CASSSLSGGAYNEQFF	TGTGCCAGCAGCTCCCTTAGCGGGGGGGCCTACAATGAGCAGTTCTTC
.	.	TRBV7-3	16	TRBJ2-1	CASSPLGGAARNEQFF	TGTGCCAGCAGCCCACTGGGGGGGGCTGCTAGGAATGAGCAGTTCTTC
few	.	TRBV2	14	TRBJ1-2	CASRGQALIYGYTF	TGTGCCAGCAGGGGGCAGGCCCTAATCTATGGCTACACCTTC
.	TRBD1	TRBV27	14	TRBJ1-2	CASSLSGRGSGYTF	TGTGCCAGCAGTTTATCCGGCAGGGGGAGTGGCTACACCTTC
few	TRBD1	TRBV3-1/TRBV3-2	13	TRBJ1-2	CASTPGGNRGYTF	TGTGCCAGCACCCCAGGGGGAAATCGGGGCTACACCTTC
.	.	TRBV9	15	TRBJ2-5	CASTKGWGAVETQYF	TGTGCCAGCACCAAGGGGTGGGGGGCCGTAGAGACCCAGTACTTC
.	TRBD2	TRBV6-6	15	TRBJ2-5	CASSRTSGAQETQYF	TGTGCCAGCAGCCGGACTAGCGGGGCCCAAGAGACCCAGTACTTC
once	TRBD1	TRBV3-1/TRBV3-2	18	TRBJ1-5	CASSQTGTGGWSSQPQHF	TGTGCCAGCAGCCAAACCGGGACAGGGGGCTGGAGTAGTCAGCCCCAGCATTTT